The next 6 T cell receptor beta chains were all read from a single sample in a study of T cells after yellow fever vaccination. TCRdb re-called the 5' RACE reads with MiXCR, one entry per CDR3 protein. The sample consists of a few hundred thousand distinct CDR3 sequences, 7% to 10% of them appearing once. Here the sequenced sample was PBMCs, taken 35 to 50 days after the first yellow fever vaccination. The receptor set was obtained from a man aged 18 to 35 who received the YFV17D yellow fever vaccine.

V usage is TRBV12-3 or TRBV12-4 and J usage is TRBJ2-4, with D tentatively TRBD2 (6 bases). Trimming took off 1 base at V and 1 base at J, with 14 bases between the two ends. This CDR3 is 17 amino acids long. CDR3 nucleotides: TGTGCCAGCAGTTTAGTGGGACTCGGCCGGGCCAAAAACATTCAGTACTTC. This sequence encodes CASSLVGLGRAKNIQYF.

This chain links TRBV7-2 with TRBJ2-3; D remains unclear. The CDR3 sequence is 13 residues long. Germline loops: CDR1 SGHTA, CDR2 FQGNSA. The V end lost 5 bases, the J end lost 2 bases, and 8 bases lay between the germline ends. The CDR3 sequence is CASSPVSTDTQYF. CDR3 DNA sequence: TGTGCCAGCAGCCCCGTCTCCACAGATACGCAGTATTTT.

The genes are TRBV30 and TRBJ2-5; 9 positions agree with TRBD1. CDR3 length: 14 residues. Germline CDR1 GTSNPN, CDR2 SVGIG (reference sequence). The V and J ends lost 1 base and 3 bases, in that order; junction bases with no gene match: 3. The CDR3 DNA is TGTGCCTGGAGTGGGGGGACAGGGAAAGAGACCCAGTACTTC. It translates to CAWSGGTGKETQYF.

This chain connects TRBV7-8 to TRBJ1-5; TRBD1 matches 8 bases. The germline V gene has CDR1 SGHVS and CDR2 FQNEAQ. With V trimmed by 5 bases and J by 7 bases, 4 bases remained unmatched. The CDR3 extends over 13 amino acids. The CDR3 is CASSQDRVQPQHF. The CDR3 DNA follows: TGTGCCAGCAGCCAGGACAGGGTCCAGCCCCAGCATTTT. Variable domain in full (rest from reference TRBV7-8 and TRBJ1-5): GAGVSQSPRYKVAKRGQDVALRCDPISGHVSLFWYQQALGQGPEFLTYFQNEAQLDKSGLPSDRFFAERPEGSVSTLKIQRTQQEDSAVYLCASSQDRVQPQHFGDGTRLSIL.

This clonotype was observed a handful of times. The V and J genes are TRBV2 and TRBJ2-2, with 12 nucleotides matching TRBD2. The junction had 4 bases not matched to a gene; V was cut back by 6 bases and J by 5 bases. This CDR3 is 15 amino acids long. Germline V gene sequence: CDR1 SNHLY, CDR2 FYNNEI. The CDR3 reads CASRGLAGSTGELFF. The DNA of the CDR3 is TGTGCCAGCAGAGGACTAGCGGGGAGTACCGGGGAGCTGTTTTTT. Filled out from reference TRBV2 and TRBJ2-2, the complete variable domain reads EPEVTQTPSHQVTQMGQEVILRCVPISNHLYFYWYRQILGQKVEFLVSFYNNEISEKSEIFDDQFSVERPDGSNFTLKIRSTKLEDSAMYFCASRGLAGSTGELFFGEGSRLTVL.

This clonotype was counted between two and nine times. The chain has TRBV11-3 and TRBJ2-5, with D perhaps matching TRBD2 (6 bases). The CDR3 contains 14 residues. The ends were cut back, 5 bases at V and 2 bases at J, with 12 bases in the middle. Germline V gene lookup returns CDR1 SGHNT and CDR2 YENEEA. The chain's CDR3 is CASSPGGNQETQYF. CDR3 bases: TGTGCCAGCAGCCCCGGGGGAAATCAAGAGACCCAGTACTTC.